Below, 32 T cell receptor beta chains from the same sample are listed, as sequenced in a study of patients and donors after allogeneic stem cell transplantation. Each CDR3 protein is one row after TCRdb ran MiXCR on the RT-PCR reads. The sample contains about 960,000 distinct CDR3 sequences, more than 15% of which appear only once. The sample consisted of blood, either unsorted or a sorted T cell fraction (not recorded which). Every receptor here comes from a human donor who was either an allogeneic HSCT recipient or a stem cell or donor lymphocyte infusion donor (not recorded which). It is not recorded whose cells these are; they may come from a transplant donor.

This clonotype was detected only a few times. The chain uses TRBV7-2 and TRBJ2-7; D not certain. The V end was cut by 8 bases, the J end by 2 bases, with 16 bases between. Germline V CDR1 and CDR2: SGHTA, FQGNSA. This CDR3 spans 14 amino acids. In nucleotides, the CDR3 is TGTGCCAGCGCAAGCAAGCTATTTGCCTACGAGCAGTACTTC. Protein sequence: CASASKLFAYEQYF. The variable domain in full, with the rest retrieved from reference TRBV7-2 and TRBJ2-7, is GAGVSQSPSNKVTEKGKDVELRCDPISGHTALYWYRQSLGQGLEFLIYFQGNSAPDKSGLPSDRFSAERTGGSVSTLTIQRTQQEDSAVYLCASASKLFAYEQYFGPGTRLTVT.

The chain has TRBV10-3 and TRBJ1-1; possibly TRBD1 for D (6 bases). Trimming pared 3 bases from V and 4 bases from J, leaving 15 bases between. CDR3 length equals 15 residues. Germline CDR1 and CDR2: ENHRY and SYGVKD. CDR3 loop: CAISEREAGATEAFF. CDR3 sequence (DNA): TGTGCCATCAGTGAAAGGGAGGCAGGGGCCACTGAAGCTTTCTTT.

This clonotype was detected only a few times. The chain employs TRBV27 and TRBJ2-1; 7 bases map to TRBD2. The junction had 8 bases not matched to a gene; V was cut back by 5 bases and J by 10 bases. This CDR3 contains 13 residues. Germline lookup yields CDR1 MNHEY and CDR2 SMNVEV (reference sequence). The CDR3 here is CASSAPNSGEQFF. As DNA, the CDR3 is TGTGCCAGCAGTGCCCCCAATAGCGGGGAGCAGTTCTTC.

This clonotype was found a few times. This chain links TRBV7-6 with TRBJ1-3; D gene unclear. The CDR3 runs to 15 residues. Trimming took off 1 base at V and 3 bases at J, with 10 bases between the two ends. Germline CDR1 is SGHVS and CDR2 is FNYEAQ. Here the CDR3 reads CASSLGVKGGNTIYF. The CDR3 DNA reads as TGTGCCAGCAGCTTAGGGGTAAAGGGTGGAAACACCATATATTTT. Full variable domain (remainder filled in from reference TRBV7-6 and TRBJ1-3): GAGVSQSPRYKVTKRGQDVALRCDPISGHVSLYWYRQALGQGPEFLTYFNYEAQQDKSGLPNDRFSAERPEGSISTLTIQRTEQRDSAMYRCASSLGVKGGNTIYFGEGSWLTVV.

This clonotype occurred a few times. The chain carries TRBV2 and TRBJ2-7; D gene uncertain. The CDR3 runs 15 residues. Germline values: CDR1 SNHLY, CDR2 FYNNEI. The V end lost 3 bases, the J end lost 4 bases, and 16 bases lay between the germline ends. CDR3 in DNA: TGTGCCAGCAGTGAGTCTTACATAATCGAATACGAGCAGTACTTC. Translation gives CASSESYIIEYEQYF.

In DNA, the CDR3 is TGCAGTGCTAGAGATCCTCGTTGGAATGAGCAGTTCTTC. Its translation: CSARDPRWNEQFF. J is TRBJ2-1 and V is TRBV20-1; D remains ambiguous. V dropped 0 bases and J dropped 7 bases, with 10 bases sitting between them. This CDR3 region has 13 residues. Germline lookup yields CDR1 DFQATT and CDR2 SNEGSKA (reference sequence).

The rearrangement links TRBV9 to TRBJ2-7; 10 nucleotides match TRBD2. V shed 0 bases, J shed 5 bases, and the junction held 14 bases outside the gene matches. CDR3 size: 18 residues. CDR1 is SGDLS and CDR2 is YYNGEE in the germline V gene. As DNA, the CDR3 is TGTGCCAGCAGCGTAGAGGGGCTAGCGGGGGAAGATAGGGACGAGCAGTACTTC. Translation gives CASSVEGLAGEDRDEQYF.

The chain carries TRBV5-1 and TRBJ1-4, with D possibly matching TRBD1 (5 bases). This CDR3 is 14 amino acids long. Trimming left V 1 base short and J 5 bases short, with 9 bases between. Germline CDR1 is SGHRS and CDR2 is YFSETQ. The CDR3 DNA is TGCGCCAGCAGCTTGACGGGGGAGAATGAAAAACTGTTTTTT. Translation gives CASSLTGENEKLFF.

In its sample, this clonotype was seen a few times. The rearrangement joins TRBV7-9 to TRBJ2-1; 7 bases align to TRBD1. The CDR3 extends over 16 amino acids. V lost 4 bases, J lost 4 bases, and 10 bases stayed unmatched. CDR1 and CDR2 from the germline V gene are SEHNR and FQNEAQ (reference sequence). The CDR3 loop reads CASSSYRGVSYNEQFF. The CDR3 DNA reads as TGTGCCAGCAGCTCCTACAGGGGCGTTTCTTACAATGAGCAGTTCTTC.

CDR3 sequence reads: CASSQDGPAGLAGELFF. CDR3 nucleotides: TGTGCCAGCAGCCAAGATGGCCCAGCGGGGTTGGCCGGGGAGCTGTTTTTT. This rearrangement joins TRBV3-1 to TRBJ2-2; 7 bases are shared with TRBD2. The CDR3 covers 17 residues. CDR1 and CDR2 (germline): LGHDT, YNNKEL (reference sequence). Germline trimming cut 0 bases from V and 6 bases from J; bases unmatched to any gene: 10.

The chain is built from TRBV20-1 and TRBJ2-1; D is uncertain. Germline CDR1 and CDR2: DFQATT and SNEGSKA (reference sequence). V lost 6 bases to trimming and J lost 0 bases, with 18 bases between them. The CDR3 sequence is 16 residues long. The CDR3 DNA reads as TGCAGTGCCCCAAACCGGGCGGAGAGCTCCTACAATGAGCAGTTCTTC. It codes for CSAPNRAESSYNEQFF.

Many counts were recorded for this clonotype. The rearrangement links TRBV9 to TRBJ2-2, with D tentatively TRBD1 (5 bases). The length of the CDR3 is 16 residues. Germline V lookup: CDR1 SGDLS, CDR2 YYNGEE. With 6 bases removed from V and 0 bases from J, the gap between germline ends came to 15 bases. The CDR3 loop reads CASTIGVGTNTGELFF. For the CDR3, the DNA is TGTGCCAGCACCATAGGGGTAGGGACGAACACCGGGGAGCTGTTTTTT.

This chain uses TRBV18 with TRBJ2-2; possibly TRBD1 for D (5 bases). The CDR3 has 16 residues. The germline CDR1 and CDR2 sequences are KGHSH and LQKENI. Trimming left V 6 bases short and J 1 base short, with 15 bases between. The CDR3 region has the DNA TGTGCCAGCTCTGCCCGATTAGACAGGAACACCGGGGAGCTGTTTTTT. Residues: CASSARLDRNTGELFF.

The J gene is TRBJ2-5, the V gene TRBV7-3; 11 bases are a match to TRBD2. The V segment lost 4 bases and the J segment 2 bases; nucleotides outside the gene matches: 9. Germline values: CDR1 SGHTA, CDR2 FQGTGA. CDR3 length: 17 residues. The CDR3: CASSSDRTSGGQETQYF. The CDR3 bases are TGTGCCAGCAGCTCCGATCGTACTAGCGGGGGACAAGAGACCCAGTACTTC.

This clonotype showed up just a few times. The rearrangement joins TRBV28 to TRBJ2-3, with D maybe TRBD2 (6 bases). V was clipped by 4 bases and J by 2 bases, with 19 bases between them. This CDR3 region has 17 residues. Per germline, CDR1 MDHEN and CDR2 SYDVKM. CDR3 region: CASSSTFSGRHTDTQYF. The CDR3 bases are TGTGCCAGCAGTTCGACCTTTAGCGGACGACACACAGATACGCAGTATTTT. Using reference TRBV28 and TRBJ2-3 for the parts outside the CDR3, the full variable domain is DVKVTQSSRYLVKRTGEKVFLECVQDMDHENMFWYRQDPGLGLRLIYFSYDVKMKEKGDIPEGYSVSREKKERFSLILESASTNQTSMYLCASSSTFSGRHTDTQYFGPGTRLTVL.

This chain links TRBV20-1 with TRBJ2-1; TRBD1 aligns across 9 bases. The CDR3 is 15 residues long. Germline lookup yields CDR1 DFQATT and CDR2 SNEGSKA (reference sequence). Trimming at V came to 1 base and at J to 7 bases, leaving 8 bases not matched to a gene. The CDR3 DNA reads TGCAGTGCTAGAGGAGGGACAGGGAGATTTAATGAGCAGTTCTTC. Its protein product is CSARGGTGRFNEQFF.

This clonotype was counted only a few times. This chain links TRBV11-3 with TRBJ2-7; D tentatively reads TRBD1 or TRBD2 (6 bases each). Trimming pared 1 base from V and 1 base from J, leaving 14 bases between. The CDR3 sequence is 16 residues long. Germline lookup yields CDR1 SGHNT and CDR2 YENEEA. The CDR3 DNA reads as TGTGCCAGCAGCTTAGGAGGTCCGGGGGCGTCCTACGAGCAGTACTTC. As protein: CASSLGGPGASYEQYF.

The CDR3: CASSYLGTSYEQYF. CDR3 DNA sequence: TGTGCCAGCAGTTACTTAGGCACTTCCTACGAGCAGTACTTC. This chain links TRBV6-5 with TRBJ2-7; D not certain. Germline CDR1 is MNHEY and CDR2 is SVGAGI. The CDR3 has 14 residues. V was cut by 1 base and J by 1 base, with 8 bases left in between.

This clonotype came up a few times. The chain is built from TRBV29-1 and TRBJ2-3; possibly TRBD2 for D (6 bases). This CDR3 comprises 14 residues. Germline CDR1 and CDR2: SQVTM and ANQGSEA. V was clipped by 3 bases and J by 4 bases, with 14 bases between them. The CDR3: CSVEEGGMADTQYF. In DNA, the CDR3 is TGCAGCGTTGAGGAGGGCGGGATGGCAGATACGCAGTATTTT.

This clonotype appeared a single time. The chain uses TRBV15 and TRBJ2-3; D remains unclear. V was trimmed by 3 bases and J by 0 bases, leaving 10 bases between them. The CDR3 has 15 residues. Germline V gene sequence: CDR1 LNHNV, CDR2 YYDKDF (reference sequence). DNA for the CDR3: TGTGCCACCAGCAGCAGGCGCCCTAGCACAGATACGCAGTATTTT. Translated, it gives CATSSRRPSTDTQYF.

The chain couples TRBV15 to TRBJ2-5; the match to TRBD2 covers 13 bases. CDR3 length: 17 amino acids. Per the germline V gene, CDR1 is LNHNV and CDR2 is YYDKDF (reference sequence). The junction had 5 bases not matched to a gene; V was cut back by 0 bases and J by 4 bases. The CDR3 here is CATSRDRTSGSGETQYF. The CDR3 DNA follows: TGTGCCACCAGCAGAGACCGGACTAGCGGGAGTGGAGAGACCCAGTACTTC.

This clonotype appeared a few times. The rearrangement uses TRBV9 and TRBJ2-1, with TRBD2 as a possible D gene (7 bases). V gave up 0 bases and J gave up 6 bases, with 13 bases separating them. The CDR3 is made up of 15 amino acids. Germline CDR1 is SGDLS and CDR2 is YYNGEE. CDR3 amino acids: CASSVGGGPLNEQFF. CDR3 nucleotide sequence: TGTGCCAGCAGCGTAGGGGGGGGGCCCCTCAATGAGCAGTTCTTC. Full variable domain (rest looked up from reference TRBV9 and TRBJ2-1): DSGVTQTPKHLITATGQRVTLRCSPRSGDLSVYWYQQSLDQGLQFLIQYYNGEERAKGNILERFSAQQFPDLHSELNLSSLELGDSALYFCASSVGGGPLNEQFFGPGTRLTVL.

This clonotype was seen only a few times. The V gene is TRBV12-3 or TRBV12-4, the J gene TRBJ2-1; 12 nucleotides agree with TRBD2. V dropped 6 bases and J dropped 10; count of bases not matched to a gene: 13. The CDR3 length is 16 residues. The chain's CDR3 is CASSRTSGTAQGEQFF. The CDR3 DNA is TGTGCCAGCAGCCGGACTAGCGGGACCGCCCAGGGCGAGCAGTTCTTC.

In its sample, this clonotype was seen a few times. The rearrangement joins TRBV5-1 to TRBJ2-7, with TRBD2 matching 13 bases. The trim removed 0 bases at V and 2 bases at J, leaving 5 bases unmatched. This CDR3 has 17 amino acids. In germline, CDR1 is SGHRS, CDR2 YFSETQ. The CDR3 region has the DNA TGCGCCAGCAGCTTGGACACTAGCGGGAGGGAGGCCTACGAGCAGTACTTC. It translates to CASSLDTSGREAYEQYF. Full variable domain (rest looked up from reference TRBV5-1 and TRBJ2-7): KAGVTQTPRYLIKTRGQQVTLSCSPISGHRSVSWYQQTPGQGLQFLFEYFSETQRNKGNFPGRFSGRQFSNSRSEMNVSTLELGDSALYLCASSLDTSGREAYEQYFGPGTRLTVT.

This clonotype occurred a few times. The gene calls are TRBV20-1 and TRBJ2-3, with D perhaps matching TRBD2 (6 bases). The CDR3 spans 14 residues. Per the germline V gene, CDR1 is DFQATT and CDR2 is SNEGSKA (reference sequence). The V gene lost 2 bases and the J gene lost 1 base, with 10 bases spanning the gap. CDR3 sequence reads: CSARYQRGTDTQYF. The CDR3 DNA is TGCAGTGCTAGATACCAGCGGGGCACAGATACGCAGTATTTT.

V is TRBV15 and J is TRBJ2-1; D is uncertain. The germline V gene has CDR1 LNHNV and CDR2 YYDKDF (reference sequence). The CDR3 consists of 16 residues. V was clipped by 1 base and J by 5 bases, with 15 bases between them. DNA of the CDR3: TGTGCCACCAGCAGAGGAACCTGGGCAGACCACAATGAGCAGTTCTTC. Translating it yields CATSRGTWADHNEQFF.

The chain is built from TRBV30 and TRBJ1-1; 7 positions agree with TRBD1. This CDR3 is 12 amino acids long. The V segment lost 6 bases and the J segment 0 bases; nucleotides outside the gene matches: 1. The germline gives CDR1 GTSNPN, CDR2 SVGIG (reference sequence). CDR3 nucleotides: TGTGCCTGCGACAGGGTGAACACTGAAGCTTTCTTT. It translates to CACDRVNTEAFF. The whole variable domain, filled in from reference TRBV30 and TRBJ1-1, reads SQTIHQWPATLVQPVGSPLSLECTVEGTSNPNLYWYRQAAGRGLQLLFYSVGIGQISSEVPQNLSASRPQDRQFILSSKKLLLSDSGFYLCACDRVNTEAFFGQGTRLTVV.

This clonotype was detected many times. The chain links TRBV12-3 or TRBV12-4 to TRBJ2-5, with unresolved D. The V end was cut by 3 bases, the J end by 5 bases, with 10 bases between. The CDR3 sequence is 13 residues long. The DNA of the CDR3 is TGTGCCAGCAGTTTTCTGTTCCGGGAGACCCAGTACTTC. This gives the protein CASSFLFRETQYF.

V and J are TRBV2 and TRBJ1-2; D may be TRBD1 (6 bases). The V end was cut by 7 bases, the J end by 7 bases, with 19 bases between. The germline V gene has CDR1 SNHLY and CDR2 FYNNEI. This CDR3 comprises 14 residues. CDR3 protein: CASTPDSLAGGYTF. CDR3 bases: TGTGCCAGCACGCCGGACAGCCTCGCTGGTGGCTACACCTTC.

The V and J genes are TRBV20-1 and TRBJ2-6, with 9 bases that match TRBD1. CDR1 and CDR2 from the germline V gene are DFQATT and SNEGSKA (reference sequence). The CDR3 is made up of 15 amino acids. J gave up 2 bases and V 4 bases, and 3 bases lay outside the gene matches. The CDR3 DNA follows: TGCAGTGCTATATACAGGGGGCCTGGGGCCAACGTCCTGACTTTC. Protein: CSAIYRGPGANVLTF.

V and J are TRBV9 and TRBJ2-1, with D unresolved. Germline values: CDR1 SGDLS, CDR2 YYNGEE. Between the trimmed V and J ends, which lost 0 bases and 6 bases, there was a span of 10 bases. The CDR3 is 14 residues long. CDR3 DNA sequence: TGTGCCAGCAGCGTAGCCCCGACCGGCAATGAGCAGTTCTTC. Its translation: CASSVAPTGNEQFF.

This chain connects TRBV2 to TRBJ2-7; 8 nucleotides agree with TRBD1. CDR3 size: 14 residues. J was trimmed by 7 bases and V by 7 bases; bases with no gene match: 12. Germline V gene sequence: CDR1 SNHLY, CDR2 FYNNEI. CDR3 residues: CASTEVDRGREQYF. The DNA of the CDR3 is TGTGCCAGCACAGAGGTTGACAGGGGCCGGGAGCAGTACTTC.